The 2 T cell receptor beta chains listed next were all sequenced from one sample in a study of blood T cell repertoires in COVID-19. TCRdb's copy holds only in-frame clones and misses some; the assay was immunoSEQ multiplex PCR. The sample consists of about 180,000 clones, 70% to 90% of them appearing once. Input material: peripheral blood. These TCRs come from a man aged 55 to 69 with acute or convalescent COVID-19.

CDR3 coding DNA: TGTGCCAGCAGCTTGGCCTTGGCTGCTGAAGCTTTCTTT. It is translated as CASSLALAAEAFF. This sequence joins TRBV5-6 and TRBJ1-1, with D uncertain. Germline V gene lookup returns CDR1 SGHDT and CDR2 YYEEEE. V was cut by 0 bases and J by 6 bases, with 9 bases left in between. This CDR3 is built from 13 residues. The full variable domain, rest sourced from reference TRBV5-6 and TRBJ1-1, is DAGVTQSPTHLIKTRGQQVTLRCSPKSGHDTVSWYQQALGQGPQFIFQYYEEEERQRGNFPDRFSGHQFPNYSSELNVNALLLGDSALYLCASSLALAAEAFFGQGTRLTVV.

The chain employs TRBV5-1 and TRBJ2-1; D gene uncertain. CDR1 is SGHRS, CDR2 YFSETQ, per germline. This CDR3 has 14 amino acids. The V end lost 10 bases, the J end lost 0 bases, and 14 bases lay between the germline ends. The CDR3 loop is CASDPGNSYNEQFF. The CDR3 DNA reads TGCGCCTCCGACCCGGGTAACTCCTACAATGAGCAGTTCTTC.